A single T cell receptor beta chain is shown here with its context. This clone was counted only a few times. The specificity of this receptor is unknown. Base-call qualities are not available, and no considerably larger clone is one nucleotide away. Other DNA sequences within the sample encode an identical CDR3. These data belong to a study of T cell responses to AZD1222 COVID-19 vaccine (TCRdb year 2021). About the investigation overall: AZD1222 recipients whose second dose came at about 4 weeks and those whose second dose came at about 12 weeks were combined into one group, since spike-specific TCR depth and breadth did not differ between the two schedules. A total of 233 trial participants underwent TCR sequencing, of whom approximately 200 had received two doses of AZD1222 and 26 had received two doses of the MenACWY control vaccine. Trial participants were enrolled into age subgroups of 18-55, 56-69 and 70-plus years, which contained about 150, 28 and 57 TCR-sequenced participants, respectively.

Sample time point, as interpreted from the label and publication: baseline before first vaccination. Vaccinee samples came from UK trials COV001 and COV002, including a single-blind randomized controlled phase 2/3 trial of AZD1222 (ChAdOx1 nCoV-19) in healthy adults. Trial participant PBMC samples were collected at day 0 and day 28 after the second dose for TCRbeta chain sequencing. The CDR3 regions of human TCRbeta chains were analyzed by immunosequencing. On the authors' methods: Repertoire TCRs were checked for matches against a reference library of SARS-CoV-2-specific TCRs that had been generated using the MIRA antigen-specificity platform. Breadth was defined as the fraction of unique TCRs that were SARS-CoV-2-associated, and depth was defined as the fraction of total T cells that were SARS-CoV-2-associated. Using the MIRA data, every spike-specific TCR was mapped to the spike region that the TCR reacted to and assigned to either a CD4 or a CD8 class. Log10-transformed breadth and depth values were compared by one-way ANOVA with Sidak's multiple comparisons tests. Imported from immuneACCESS, the table was reduced by TCRdb to in-frame sequences with V and J called. These copies leave out some clones; in studies compared against another copy, an unresolved V gene accounts for under half, and the cause of the remainder is not known. For V, J and clone size, that table is used; D and trimming come from the DNA. The sample table records some 180,000 clones; about 90% of these occur just once. Together, the top ten hold approximately 0.49% of the sample.

The germline V gene (reference sequence) specifies LNHDA as CDR1 and SQIVND as CDR2. Taken from cysteine to phenylalanine, the CDR3 has 12 residues. The CDR3 DNA has 36 bases and is translated from base 1. Between the V and J ends, shortened by 3 bases and 5 bases respectively, the junction contains 5 bases. Results the study describes overall, beyond this receptor: Conclusions about previously exposed vaccinees were limited because only six AZD1222 recipients were SARS-CoV-2 seropositive at baseline. A significant rise in spike-specific TCR breadth and depth was observed after two AZD1222 doses relative to day 0 and relative to MenACWY recipients. The 56-69-year group was small, and its depth increase did not reach significance, likely because of low power. The whole spike protein was spanned by vaccine-associated CD4 TCRs, and dominant responses were seen in regions 160-218 and 743-854. Participants were mostly white British and included more females than males, and it was suggested by the authors that clonal diversity may have been underestimated. No day 14 peak-response samples were available, so repertoires were characterized only after the peak T cell response. Reportedly, almost half of the unique spike-specific TCRs recognized epitopes lying outside the regions that are mutated in the B.1.351 and B.1.1.7 variants.

Specimen: peripheral blood, collected on day 0 of AZD1222 vaccination. Recombination joined TRBV19 with TRBJ1-5; the D gene is not confidently resolved. This sequence originates from an adult in good health. The DNA reads as follows: TGTGCCAGTAGTATCGGAGATCAGCCCCAGCATTTT. Its protein product is CASSIGDQPQHF. The CDR3 plus the reference TRBV19 and TRBJ1-5 genes for the other parts give the full variable domain: DGGITQSPKYLFRKEGQNVTLSCEQNLNHDAMYWYRQDPGQGLRLIYYSQIVNDFQKGDIAEGYSVSREKKESFPLTVTSAQKNPTAFYLCASSIGDQPQHFGDGTRLSIL.